A single sample gave rise to the 6 T cell receptor beta chains below, sequenced in a study of T cell responses to AZD1222 COVID-19 vaccine. Here immunoSEQ multiplex PCR was the method, and the copy in TCRdb shows in-frame clones only, minus some. Among more than 55,000 clones listed, roughly nine tenths were seen once. The sample in question was peripheral blood, obtained 28 days after the second AZD1222 dose. Every receptor here comes from an adult who received the AZD1222 COVID-19 vaccine.

The chain is built from TRBV10-3 and TRBJ2-1; 13 nucleotides line up with TRBD2. Germline loops: CDR1 ENHRY, CDR2 SYGVKD. Trimming took 6 bases from V and 5 from J; bases not matched to a gene: 10. The CDR3 extends over 17 amino acids. Written as DNA, the CDR3 is TGTGCCATCAGCTTCAGGACTAGCGGGGGCCAACACAATGAGCAGTTCTTC. Translated, it gives CAISFRTSGGQHNEQFF.

The J gene is TRBJ1-2, the V gene TRBV30; weak D call: TRBD1 (6 bases). V was cut by 4 bases and J by 8 bases, with 20 bases left in between. Germline CDR1 is GTSNPN and CDR2 is SVGIG (reference sequence). The CDR3 contains 14 residues. CDR3 residues: CAWILRGGLEGYTF. In DNA, the CDR3 is TGTGCCTGGATCCTAAGAGGGGGATTGGAGGGCTACACCTTC.

The CDR3 reads CASSQDLWETYEQYF. In DNA form, the CDR3 reads TGCGCCAGCAGCCAAGATCTGTGGGAAACCTACGAGCAGTACTTC. This rearrangement joins TRBV4-3 to TRBJ2-7; D call uncertain. The CDR3 extends over 15 amino acids. Germline loops: CDR1 LGHNA, CDR2 YSLEER. Trimming took off 0 bases at V and 2 bases at J, with 11 bases between the two ends.

The chain carries TRBV4-1 and TRBJ2-5; 8 bases match TRBD2. Trimming took 0 bases from V and 5 from J; bases not matched to a gene: 8. Germline V gene sequence: CDR1 MGHRA, CDR2 YSYEKL. The CDR3 loop spans 16 amino acids. The CDR3 region is CASSQDPSGSGETQYF. CDR3 in DNA: TGCGCCAGCAGCCAAGATCCCAGCGGGAGCGGGGAGACCCAGTACTTC.

The chain joins TRBV28 to TRBJ1-5, with D unresolved. Germline V lookup: CDR1 MDHEN, CDR2 SYDVKM. Trimming removed 5 bases at V and 6 bases at J, with 11 bases between. This CDR3 has 13 residues. CDR3 sequence: CASSLTNLQPQHF. CDR3 DNA: TGTGCCAGCAGTCTCACGAACCTTCAGCCCCAGCATTTT.

The rearrangement links TRBV30 to TRBJ1-1; unclear D gene. Germline V gene lookup returns CDR1 GTSNPN and CDR2 SVGIG (reference sequence). The CDR3 runs to 13 residues. Between the trimmed V and J ends, which lost 2 bases and 1 base, there was a span of 8 bases. The DNA of the CDR3 is TGTGCCTGGAGTAGGAACACGAACACTGAAGCTTTCTTT. Amino acid sequence: CAWSRNTNTEAFF.